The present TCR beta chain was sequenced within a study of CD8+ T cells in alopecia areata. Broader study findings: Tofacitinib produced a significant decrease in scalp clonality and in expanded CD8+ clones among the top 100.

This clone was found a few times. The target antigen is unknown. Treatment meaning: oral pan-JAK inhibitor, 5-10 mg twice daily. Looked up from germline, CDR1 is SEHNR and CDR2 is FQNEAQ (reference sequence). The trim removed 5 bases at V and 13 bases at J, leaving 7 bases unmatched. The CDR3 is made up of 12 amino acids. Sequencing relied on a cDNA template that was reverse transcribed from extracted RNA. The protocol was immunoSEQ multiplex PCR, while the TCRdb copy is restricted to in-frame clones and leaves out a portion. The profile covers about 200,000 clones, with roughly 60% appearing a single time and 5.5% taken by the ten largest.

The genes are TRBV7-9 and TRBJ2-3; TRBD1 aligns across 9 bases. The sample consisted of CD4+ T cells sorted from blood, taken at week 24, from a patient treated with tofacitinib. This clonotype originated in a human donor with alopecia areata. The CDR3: CASSLTRDREYF. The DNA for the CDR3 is TGTGCCAGCAGCCTTACACGGGACAGGGAGTATTTT.